The 5 T cell receptor beta chains below all came from one sample that was sequenced in a study of cytomegalovirus exposure and HLA in healthy donors. The study ran its PCR with 60 Vbeta and 13 Jbeta primers. The assay was immunoSEQ multiplex PCR, and TCRdb's table has in-frame clones only and misses some. Of roughly 100,000 clones listed, 65% to 90% are singletons. The specimen sequenced was PBMCs. The receptors stem from a man aged 25-45 years in good health and CMV-seropositive.

The V call is TRBV7-2, the J call TRBJ2-5; possible D gene TRBD2, 7 bases. The CDR3 is 15 residues long. The germline V gene has CDR1 SGHTA and CDR2 FQGNSA. Deletions cut 4 bases from V and 5 bases from J, with 17 bases between. Written as DNA, the CDR3 is TGTGCCAGCAGCTCAGGGAGGGGGGGGCGGGAGACCCAGTACTTC. It translates to CASSSGRGGRETQYF.

The gene calls are TRBV5-1 and TRBJ2-3, with D uncertain. The CDR3 is made up of 13 amino acids. Trimming cost V 0 bases and J 6 bases, with 8 bases left between them. Germline V gene data show CDR1 as SGHRS and CDR2 as YFSETQ. The CDR3 loop reads CASSLVPSDTQYF. For the CDR3, the DNA is TGCGCCAGCAGCTTGGTCCCCTCTGATACGCAGTATTTT.

This sequence joins TRBV5-4 and TRBJ1-2; maybe TRBD1 (5 bases). The CDR3 is 14 residues long. V dropped 3 bases and J dropped 4 bases, with 13 bases sitting between them. Germline V gives CDR1 SGHNT, CDR2 YYREEE (reference sequence). CDR3 residues: CASSSRLGLYGYTF. The CDR3 DNA sequence: TGTGCCAGCAGCTCCCGACTGGGGCTCTATGGCTACACCTTC.

V is TRBV5-6 and J is TRBJ1-3; no firm D call. The CDR3 contains 13 residues. Trimming pared 1 base from V and 2 bases from J, leaving 4 bases between. Germline V gene data show CDR1 as SGHDT and CDR2 as YYEEEE. The DNA for the CDR3 is TGTGCCAGCAGCTTGACAGCTGGAAACACCATATATTTT. It yields the protein CASSLTAGNTIYF.

V usage is TRBV14 and J usage is TRBJ1-3; D remains ambiguous. Germline V gene sequence: CDR1 SGHDN, CDR2 FVKESK. V lost 2 bases to trimming and J lost 2 bases, with 16 bases between them. The CDR3 is 17 amino acids. Here the CDR3 reads CASSQKYSGLAGNTIYF. Here the CDR3 DNA reads TGTGCCAGCAGCCAAAAATACAGCGGTTTAGCTGGAAACACCATATATTTT.